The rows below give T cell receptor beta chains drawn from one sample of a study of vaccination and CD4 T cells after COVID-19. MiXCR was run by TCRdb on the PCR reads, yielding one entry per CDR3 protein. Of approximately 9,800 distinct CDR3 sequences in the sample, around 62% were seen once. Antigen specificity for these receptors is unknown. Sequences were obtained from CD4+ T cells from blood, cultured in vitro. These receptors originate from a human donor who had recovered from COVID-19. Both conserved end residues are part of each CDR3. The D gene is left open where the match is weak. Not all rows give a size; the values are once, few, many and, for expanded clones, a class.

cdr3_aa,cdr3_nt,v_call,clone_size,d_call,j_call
CASSLQGGNYGYTF,TGTGCCAGCAGCTTACAGGGGGGTAACTATGGCTACACCTTC,TRBV7-9,few,TRBD1,TRBJ1-2
CASSASLAADTQYF,TGTGCCAGCAGCGCATCACTAGCAGCAGATACGCAGTATTTT,TRBV9,.,.,TRBJ2-3
CASHTGGDTQYF,TGTGCCAGCCATACAGGGGGTGATACGCAGTATTTT,TRBV6-1,few,TRBD1,TRBJ2-3
CSARDLTEGADTQYF,TGCAGTGCTAGAGATCTGACGGAGGGGGCAGATACGCAGTATTTT,TRBV20-1,.,.,TRBJ2-3
CASSPGQYYGYTF,TGTGCCAGCAGCCCGGGACAGTACTATGGCTACACCTTC,TRBV7-2,.,TRBD1,TRBJ1-2
CASRVDRVAEAFF,TGTGCCAGTAGAGTTGACAGGGTCGCTGAAGCTTTCTTT,TRBV19,.,TRBD1,TRBJ1-1
CSATTGQGRMAFF,TGCAGTGCTACTACTGGACAGGGAAGAATGGCTTTCTTT,TRBV20-1,.,TRBD1,TRBJ1-1
CASSYHTRDGHYEQYF,TGTGCCAGCAGTTACCACACCCGGGACGGACACTACGAGCAGTACTTC,TRBV6-2/TRBV6-3,once,.,TRBJ2-7
CASSYGDRGRREQFF,TGTGCCAGCAGTTACGGGGACAGGGGGCGTCGGGAGCAGTTCTTC,TRBV6-2/TRBV6-3,medium-sized,TRBD1,TRBJ2-1
CASSLYGTARYEQYF,TGTGCCAGCAGCTTATATGGGACTGCCCGTTACGAGCAGTACTTC,TRBV7-2,.,.,TRBJ2-7
CASSYTGTVITF,TGTGCCAGCAGTTACACAGGGACAGTGATCACCTTC,TRBV6-2/TRBV6-3,few,TRBD1,TRBJ1-2
CATSDTGLIGYTF,TGTGCCACCAGTGATACAGGGTTAATCGGCTACACCTTC,TRBV24-1,.,.,TRBJ1-2
CSARAGGGARETQYF,TGCAGTGCTAGGGCCGGCGGGGGGGCTCGGGAGACCCAGTACTTC,TRBV20-1,.,TRBD2,TRBJ2-5
CASSALWTPTEAFF,TGTGCCAGTAGTGCCCTCTGGACACCCACTGAAGCTTTCTTT,TRBV19,.,.,TRBJ1-1
CSASLRDGTKNIQYF,TGCAGTGCTAGTTTGCGGGACGGGACCAAAAACATTCAGTACTTC,TRBV20-1,.,.,TRBJ2-4
CASSRGVNTEAFF,TGTGCCAGCAGCAGGGGAGTGAACACTGAAGCTTTCTTT,TRBV7-3,few,.,TRBJ1-1
CASSSGSETQYF,TGTGCCAGCAGCTCCGGATCGGAGACCCAGTACTTC,TRBV7-2,.,.,TRBJ2-5
CSARDQSGTGANVLTF,TGCAGTGCTAGAGATCAATCAGGGACTGGGGCCAACGTCCTGACTTTC,TRBV20-1,.,.,TRBJ2-6
CSARGGSKVQETQYF,TGCAGTGCTAGAGGCGGATCGAAAGTCCAAGAGACCCAGTACTTC,TRBV20-1,.,.,TRBJ2-5
CSARDSSGRAQKEQYF,TGCAGTGCTAGAGATTCCAGCGGGAGGGCCCAGAAAGAGCAGTACTTC,TRBV20-1,.,TRBD2,TRBJ2-7
CSAQLQSTEAFF,TGCAGTGCCCAACTCCAGAGCACTGAAGCTTTCTTT,TRBV20-1,.,.,TRBJ1-1
CATSDWGGDTQYF,TGTGCCACCAGTGATTGGGGGGGAGATACGCAGTATTTT,TRBV24-1,.,TRBD2,TRBJ2-3
CASSLWGQGEAFF,TGTGCCAGTAGTTTATGGGGACAGGGGGAGGCTTTCTTT,TRBV19,.,TRBD1,TRBJ1-1
CASSEGRLAGGLSYNEQFF,TGTGCCAGCAGTGAAGGGCGACTAGCGGGGGGCCTTTCCTACAATGAGCAGTTCTTC,TRBV2,medium-sized,TRBD2,TRBJ2-1
CASSLVGGLETQYF,TGCGCCAGCAGCTTGGTAGGGGGTCTGGAGACCCAGTACTTC,TRBV5-1,.,.,TRBJ2-5
CATSRDRQGVGSPLHF,TGTGCCACCAGCAGAGATCGGCAGGGGGTAGGTTCACCCCTCCACTTT,TRBV15,few,TRBD1,TRBJ1-6
CASSPSIVTQYF,TGTGCCAGCAGCCCATCTATCGTTACGCAGTATTTT,TRBV7-2,.,.,TRBJ2-3
CASSALAPTSSSYNEQFF,TGTGCCAGCAGCGCCTTGGCCCCGACTAGCAGCTCCTACAATGAGCAGTTCTTC,TRBV6-2/TRBV6-3,.,TRBD2,TRBJ2-1
CASRSDREGNYGYTF,TGTGCCAGCAGATCCGACAGGGAGGGGAACTATGGCTACACCTTC,TRBV6-2/TRBV6-3,few,TRBD1,TRBJ1-2
CASSYYEQAGSYGYTF,TGTGCCAGCAGTTACTACGAACAGGCCGGGAGCTATGGCTACACCTTC,TRBV7-2,.,.,TRBJ1-2
CSAREQGRPNQPQHF,TGCAGTGCTAGAGAGCAGGGGAGGCCTAATCAGCCCCAGCATTTT,TRBV20-1,.,.,TRBJ1-5
CASSQEEGRYGYTF,TGCGCCAGCAGCCAAGAAGAGGGAAGATATGGCTACACCTTC,TRBV4-3,.,.,TRBJ1-2
CASSNRAGTYQETQYF,TGTGCCAGCAGTAATCGAGCCGGGACATACCAAGAGACCCAGTACTTC,TRBV6-1,once,.,TRBJ2-5
CASNKGRGVNNEQFF,TGTGCCAGCAACAAAGGGCGGGGGGTGAACAATGAGCAGTTCTTC,TRBV11-3,.,TRBD2,TRBJ2-1
CASNTTGGKNTEAFF,TGTGCCAGCAACACGACAGGGGGCAAGAACACTGAAGCTTTCTTT,TRBV7-3,.,TRBD1,TRBJ1-1
CASSTPRGLKNTEAFF,TGTGCCAGCAGCACCCCCAGGGGTTTAAAGAACACTGAAGCTTTCTTT,TRBV21-1,few,.,TRBJ1-1
CASLAGRETQYF,TGTGCCAGCCTGGCAGGGCGAGAGACCCAGTACTTC,TRBV2,.,.,TRBJ2-5
CASSPGDSGANVLTF,TGTGCCAGCAGCCCTGGAGACTCTGGGGCCAACGTCCTGACTTTC,TRBV7-2,.,.,TRBJ2-6
CASRPQGKSGELFF,TGTGCCAGTAGGCCCCAGGGGAAATCCGGGGAGCTGTTTTTT,TRBV19,.,.,TRBJ2-2